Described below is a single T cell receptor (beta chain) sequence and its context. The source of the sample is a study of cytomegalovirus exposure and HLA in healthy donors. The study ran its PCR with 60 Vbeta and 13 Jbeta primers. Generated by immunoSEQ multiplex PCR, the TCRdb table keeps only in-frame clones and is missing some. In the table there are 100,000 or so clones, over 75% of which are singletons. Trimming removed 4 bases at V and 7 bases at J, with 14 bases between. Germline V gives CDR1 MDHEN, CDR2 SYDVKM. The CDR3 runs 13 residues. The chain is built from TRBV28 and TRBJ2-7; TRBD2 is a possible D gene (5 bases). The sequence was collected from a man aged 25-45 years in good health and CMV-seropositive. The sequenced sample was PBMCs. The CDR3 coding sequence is TGTGCCAGCAGTTCCGGGATTACGGGGGAGCAGTACTTC. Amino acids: CASSSGITGEQYF.